The TCR beta chain described here comes from a study of T-cell memory formation after mild COVID-19. TCRdb recomputed calls from the 5' RACE reads with MiXCR, one row per CDR3 protein. Of under 200,000 distinct CDR3 sequences listed, about 9.9% are singletons. This clonotype appeared a few times. The receptor was derived from a man aged 18 to 30 who had mild COVID-19 (a few samples of this study predate the infection). Cell type and time point are not known. Sequencing was done on a sample of PBMCs or a T cell subset sorted from them (not recorded which).

This CDR3 is CAISQGANTEAFF. CDR3 coding DNA: TGTGCCATCAGTCAGGGGGCGAACACTGAAGCTTTCTTT. This rearrangement joins TRBV10-3 to TRBJ1-1, with 8 bases fitting TRBD1. The germline V gene has CDR1 ENHRY and CDR2 SYGVKD. CDR3 length: 13 amino acids. J was trimmed by 1 base and V by 5 bases; bases with no gene match: 0.